The 24 T cell receptor beta chains below were found in one sample sequenced in a study of T cell repertoires in cytomegalovirus infection (dated by TCRdb to between 2018 and 2021). For sequencing, an Illumina HiSeq 1500 was employed. TCRdb trimmed public reads at Q25 via fastp, called clones via MiXCR and kept in-frame beta chains. A single entry per CDR3 protein holds the most common genes and DNA from its merged rows. This sample gives hundreds of thousands of distinct CDR3 sequences in total; around 29% of them show up just once. Clones ranked in the top ten supply about 14% of the sample. Their specific antigens are unknown. This sample's treatment or condition label indicates: in vitro stimulation with specific CMV peptide epitopes to enrich CMV-specific T cells. Sequencing was performed on cultured CD8+ T cells from PBMCs, taken from culture after CMV antigen stimulation. The receptor source for this set is a human donor in good health (CMV status not recorded). Some clones in this sample may be carry-over from other donors' samples.

The J gene is TRBJ1-4, the V gene TRBV11-2; D might be TRBD1 (5 bases). CDR1 is SGHAT, CDR2 FQNNGV, per germline. Trimming pared 2 bases from V and 4 bases from J, leaving 8 bases between. This CDR3 comprises 14 residues. The CDR3 here is CASSLWGLNEKLFF. DNA for the CDR3: TGTGCCAGCAGCTTATGGGGACTTAATGAAAAACTGTTTTTT. The variable domain in full, with the rest retrieved from reference TRBV11-2 and TRBJ1-4, is EAGVAQSPRYKIIEKRQSVAFWCNPISGHATLYWYQQILGQGPKLLIQFQNNGVVDDSQLPKDRFSAERLKGVDSTLKIQPAKLEDSAVYLCASSLWGLNEKLFFGSGTQLSVL.

This clonotype was observed a few times. The rearrangement joins TRBV7-9 to TRBJ2-7, with a tentative D call TRBD1 (6 bases). CDR1 and CDR2 from the germline V gene are SEHNR and FQNEAQ (reference sequence). There are 14 residues in the CDR3. Trimming shortened V by 3 bases and J by 2 bases, and 11 bases separated the two germline ends. The CDR3 DNA sequence: TGTGCCAGCAGCTTGGGGGACAAGACCTACGAGCAGTACTTC. This gives the protein CASSLGDKTYEQYF.

The sample holds many counts of this clonotype. The gene calls are TRBV7-2 and TRBJ1-5; 8 positions agree with TRBD1. The CDR3 totals 16 residues. Per germline, CDR1 SGHTA and CDR2 FQGNSA. V shed 5 bases and J 2 bases; nucleotides not matched to a gene: 8. The CDR3 DNA reads TGTGCCAGCAGCCCGACAGGGGTATGGGGCAATCAGCCCCAGCATTTT. Its protein is CASSPTGVWGNQPQHF.

The chain links TRBV7-8 to TRBJ1-2, with D possibly TRBD1 on 6 matching bases. The CDR3 is 13 residues long. Germline CDR1 reads SGHVS; CDR2 reads FQNEAQ. The V end was cut by 5 bases, the J end by 7 bases, with 14 bases between. The CDR3 spells CASSPRGDAGYTF. Written as DNA, the CDR3 is TGTGCCAGCAGCCCGAGGGGGGATGCTGGCTACACCTTC.

This clonotype appeared many times. The chain carries TRBV4-1 and TRBJ1-1; TRBD1 matches 7 bases. CDR3 length: 18 amino acids. V trimming: 2 bases; J trimming: 8 bases; junction bases outside the gene matches: 20. The germline gives CDR1 MGHRA, CDR2 YSYEKL. In nucleotides, the CDR3 is TGCGCCAGCAGCCAATTCAACATCTGGGGGACAGCCGGCACGGAAGCTTTCTTT. Translating gives CASSQFNIWGTAGTEAFF.

As regards this clonotype: With a much larger clone just one base away, this may be a read error. The chain carries TRBV28 and TRBJ2-5, with 9 bases identical to TRBD1. The last part of the DNA fits TRBJ2-1 better; the J call may be wrong. The CDR3 contains 15 residues. Germline CDR1 MDHEN, CDR2 SYDVKM. CDR3 DNA: TGTGCCAGCAGAAGTAACAGGGGGCGAGGGGAGACCCAGTTCTTC. Amino acids: CASRSNRGRGETQFF.

V usage is TRBV14 and J usage is TRBJ2-7; 7 nucleotides agree with TRBD1. Germline CDR1 and CDR2: SGHDN and FVKESK. This CDR3 contains 17 residues. The V segment lost 3 bases and the J segment 0 bases; nucleotides outside the gene matches: 11. Here the CDR3 reads CASSHGDRRYLSYEQYF. The CDR3 nucleotides are TGTGCCAGCAGCCACGGGGACAGACGTTACCTCTCCTACGAGCAGTACTTC.

This clonotype was detected only a few times. V is TRBV5-5 and J is TRBJ2-2; the D is unclear. The CDR3 has 14 residues. V was trimmed by 4 bases and J by 5 bases, leaving 12 bases between them. The germline CDR1 and CDR2 sequences are SGHKS and YYEKEE (reference sequence). This chain's CDR3 is CASSPQIRTGELFF. The CDR3, as DNA: TGTGCCAGCAGCCCCCAGATAAGAACCGGGGAGCTGTTTTTT. Using reference TRBV5-5 and TRBJ2-2 for the parts outside the CDR3, the full variable domain is DAGVTQSPTHLIKTRGQQVTLRCSPISGHKSVSWYQQVLGQGPQFIFQYYEKEERGRGNFPDRFSARQFPNYSSELNVNALLLGDSALYLCASSPQIRTGELFFGEGSRLTVL.

There are a few counts of this clonotype. The chain couples TRBV12-5 to TRBJ2-2; possible D gene TRBD2, 6 bases. The germline V gene encodes CDR1 LGHNT and CDR2 FRNRAP. The CDR3 runs to 14 residues. V was pared by 2 bases and J by 5 bases, with 9 bases between. Here the CDR3 DNA reads TGTGCTAGTGGTTTGTCTGGGGGGACCGGGGAGCTGTTTTTT. This gives the protein CASGLSGGTGELFF.

The V and J genes are TRBV5-4 and TRBJ1-1; TRBD1 is a possible D gene (6 bases). Germline assignment: CDR1 SGHNT and CDR2 YYREEE (reference sequence). The CDR3 has 13 amino acids. The ends were cut back, 5 bases at V and 6 bases at J, with 14 bases in the middle. Here the CDR3 reads CASSFAGDPEAFF. CDR3 nucleotide sequence: TGTGCCAGCAGTTTCGCAGGGGATCCTGAAGCTTTCTTT.

This clonotype has ten or more counts. The chain carries TRBV4-1 and TRBJ2-5; 11 positions agree with TRBD2. CDR1 and CDR2 from the germline V gene are MGHRA and YSYEKL. The CDR3 consists of 17 residues. V was clipped by 6 bases and J by 5 bases; unmatched bases: 14. The CDR3 sequence is CASSSGIAGGHGETQYF. As DNA, the CDR3 is TGCGCCAGCAGTTCCGGGATAGCGGGGGGGCATGGTGAGACCCAGTACTTC.

This chain connects TRBV7-9 to TRBJ2-4; TRBD2 agrees at 7 bases. Germline-derived CDR1 and CDR2 are SEHNR and FQNEAQ (reference sequence). This CDR3 has 16 residues. Trimming removed 4 bases from V and 4 bases from J; junction bases left unmatched: 10. The CDR3 reads CASSSPTSTVKNIQYF. As DNA, the CDR3 is TGTGCCAGCAGCTCTCCGACTAGCACGGTTAAAAACATTCAGTACTTC.

The rearrangement uses TRBV28 and TRBJ1-2; D may be TRBD1 (6 bases). The V end was cut by 6 bases, the J end by 1 base, with 12 bases between. In germline, CDR1 is MDHEN, CDR2 SYDVKM. The CDR3 is 14 amino acids. Written as DNA, the CDR3 is TGTGCCAGCAGCGGAATAGGGGGTAACTATGGCTACACCTTC. Amino acids: CASSGIGGNYGYTF.

The rearrangement links TRBV4-3 to TRBJ2-2; D call uncertain. Trimming left V 0 bases short and J 4 bases short, with 6 bases between. Germline CDR1 and CDR2: LGHNA and YSLEER. This CDR3 has 14 residues. The CDR3 spells CASSQDSSTGELFF. As DNA, the CDR3 is TGCGCCAGCAGCCAAGACAGCTCCACCGGGGAGCTGTTTTTT.

The DNA for the CDR3 is TGTGCCAGCGGGGACAGGGGGAACTATGGCTACACCTTC. Translation gives CASGDRGNYGYTF. The rearrangement joins TRBV2 to TRBJ1-2, with TRBD1 matching over 11 bases. CDR1 is SNHLY, CDR2 FYNNEI, per germline. The CDR3 has 13 residues. V shed 8 bases and J 2 bases; nucleotides not matched to a gene: 1.

With respect to this clonotype: One end of the junction is discordant with germline, which a read error may explain. The chain is built from TRBV5-6 and TRBJ2-4; D call uncertain. Looked up from germline, CDR1 is SGHDT and CDR2 is YYEEEE. The length of the CDR3 is 13 residues. The CDR3: CASSLGAKNIPYF. The CDR3 region has the DNA TGTGCCAGCAGCTTGGGGGCCAAAAACATTCCGTACTTC.

A few counts support this clonotype. The chain is built from TRBV6-5 and TRBJ2-1, with 14 bases matching TRBD2. Germline trimming cut 7 bases from V and 5 bases from J; bases unmatched to any gene: 1. The CDR3 is 14 residues long. Germline V gives CDR1 MNHEY, CDR2 SVGAGI. The chain's CDR3 is CASKTSGGDNEQFF. The CDR3 coding sequence is TGTGCCAGCAAGACTAGCGGGGGGGACAATGAGCAGTTCTTC.

V and J are TRBV28 and TRBJ2-7; no clear D. The CDR3 runs 12 residues. Germline CDR1 and CDR2: MDHEN and SYDVKM. V lost 6 bases and J 3 bases, leaving 9 bases between the germline ends. The CDR3 DNA sequence: TGTGCCAGCAGGCACACGGGCTACGAGCAGTACGTC. Translated: CASRHTGYEQYV.

This clonotype appeared a single time. This chain connects TRBV4-3 to TRBJ1-4, with unresolved D. The germline V gene encodes CDR1 LGHNA and CDR2 YSLEER. The CDR3 spans 16 residues. The V and J ends lost 0 bases and 7 bases respectively, with 15 bases between them. The DNA for the CDR3 is TGCGCCAGCAGCCAAGATTACGGACCTGTCGGTGAAAAACTGTTTTTT. This translates into CASSQDYGPVGEKLFF.

The chain recombines TRBV27 with TRBJ2-7; 7 bases agree with TRBD2. Germline V gene sequence: CDR1 MNHEY, CDR2 SMNVEV (reference sequence). The V and J ends lost 7 bases and 6 bases, in that order; junction bases with no gene match: 12. The CDR3 totals 14 residues. CDR3 sequence: CASMEGGHLGEQYF. The CDR3 DNA sequence: TGTGCCAGCATGGAGGGAGGGCATTTGGGCGAGCAGTACTTC.

CDR3 DNA: TGTGCCAGCAGTGAAAAGGGACAGGGGTTTCCTGAAGCTTTCTTT. The encoded protein is CASSEKGQGFPEAFF. This rearrangement joins TRBV6-1 to TRBJ1-1; 10 bases agree with TRBD1. V dropped 2 bases and J dropped 6; count of bases not matched to a gene: 6. The CDR3 is 15 residues long. CDR1 MNHNS and CDR2 SASEGT come from the germline V gene.

CDR3 nucleotide sequence: TGCAGTGCTGACACCGGGACAGCGCCTTACGAGCAGTACGTC. This gives the protein CSADTGTAPYEQYV. This sequence joins TRBV20-1 and TRBJ2-7, with 7 bases identical to TRBD1. From germline, CDR1 is DFQATT and CDR2 SNEGSKA (reference sequence). The CDR3 consists of 14 residues. The junction had 11 bases not matched to a gene; V was cut back by 5 bases and J by 4 bases.

This clonotype has a handful of counts. This chain joins TRBV15 and TRBJ1-1, with D unresolved. The germline V gene has CDR1 LNHNV and CDR2 YYDKDF (reference sequence). The CDR3 has 19 residues. V was cut by 0 bases and J by 8 bases, with 28 bases left in between. In DNA form, the CDR3 reads TGTGCCACCAGCAGAGATTTAAGAGTAGGACGGCCGCAAGAGGCGGAAGCTTTCTTT. This encodes CATSRDLRVGRPQEAEAFF. Full variable domain (missing parts from reference TRBV15 and TRBJ1-1): DAMVIQNPRYQVTQFGKPVTLSCSQTLNHNVMYWYQQKSSQAPKLLFHYYDKDFNNEADTPDNFQSRRPNTSFCFLDIRSPGLGDTAMYLCATSRDLRVGRPQEAEAFFGQGTRLTVV.

The chain is built from TRBV19 and TRBJ1-2, with a weak D call TRBD1 (5 bases). The CDR3 length is 14 residues. V was shortened by 5 bases and J by 7 bases, with 17 bases between the two germline ends. Looked up from germline, CDR1 is LNHDA and CDR2 is SQIVND (reference sequence). The CDR3: CASSLSSGAAGYTF. DNA for the CDR3: TGTGCCAGTAGTCTCTCATCCGGGGCGGCTGGCTACACCTTC.